This TCR beta chain was sequenced during a study of regulatory T cells in long-lasting Graves disease. General study points: Results may be inaccurate due to the small sample size. Relative to newly diagnosed Graves' patients, persistent ones had lower TCR diversity. Thyroid tissue went unstudied; only peripheral blood was examined.

The time point here: newly diagnosed GD, antithyroid drugs for less than 3 months. The TCR library was prepared using RNA isolated from PBMCs. Both iRepertoire HTBI primers and Arm-PCR of CDR3 regions were used to build the TCR beta libraries. Via MiXCR, TCRdb re-called the multiplex PCR reads, giving one row per CDR3 protein. The sample records approximately 230,000 distinct CDR3 sequences, 18% being singletons. The CDR3 runs to 15 residues. Losses at the gene ends were 6 bases for V and 4 bases for J; bases not matched to a gene: 4. Concerning this clonotype: The antigen remains undetermined. This may come from a read error, since a much larger clone is one base off.

The sequences come from peripheral blood mononuclear cells (PBMCs), collected at new diagnosis, from a patient treated with antithyroid drugs. This TCR came from a female donor with Graves disease. This chain joins TRBV12-3 or TRBV12-4 and TRBJ2-3; TRBD2 matches 13 bases. CDR3 nucleotide sequence: TGTGCCAGCAGCAGACTAGCGGGGGGCGCAGATACGCAGTATTTT. This encodes CASSRLAGGADTQYF.